This paragraph reports one T cell receptor (beta chain). This record comes from a study of CD8 T cells in Susac syndrome. CD8+ and CD4+ T cells from blood underwent TCR beta sequencing. Germline V gene data show CDR1 as LNHDA and CDR2 as SQIVND (reference sequence). Trimming shortened V by 5 bases and J by 0 bases, and 14 bases separated the two germline ends. The CDR3 contains 16 residues. The RNA input was roughly 0.45 to 1 ug, and it was reverse transcribed with random hexamers. TCRdb independently ran MiXCR on the immunoSEQ multiplex PCR reads; one entry per CDR3 protein. The sample lists around 130,000 distinct CDR3 sequences, 75% to 90% occurring once.

The J gene is TRBJ1-5, the V gene TRBV19; D gene uncertain. What was sequenced was CD8+ T cells from PBMCs. The TCR comes from a human donor with multiple sclerosis. CDR3 bases: TGTGCCAGTAGTCCCGCTACGAGGGCTAGCAATCAGCCCCAGCATTTT. Residues: CASSPATRASNQPQHF.